These T cell receptor beta chains were read from a single sample in a study of identical twins. TCRdb passed the 5' RACE reads through MiXCR, listing each CDR3 protein once. The sample contains 260,000 or so distinct CDR3 sequences, 6% to 8.5% of which appear only once. The same sample was also studied in work on yellow fever vaccine responses in identical twins.

Sequenced: CD8+ T cells sorted from blood. These receptors were obtained from a woman in her late teens or twenties in good health. Both conserved end residues are part of each CDR3.

v_call,j_call,cdr3_aa
TRBV7-9,TRBJ2-5,CASSPLGSQETQYF
TRBV7-8,TRBJ2-7,CASSHGLAGGPYEQYF
TRBV15,TRBJ2-7,CATSRDTGADYEQYF
TRBV11-1,TRBJ2-2,CASSFFPLSGTSGRIGELFF
TRBV10-3,TRBJ2-3,CAISGRTSGDSTDTQYF
TRBV21-1,TRBJ2-1,CASSKKASWDYRPTRSYNEQFF
TRBV12-3/TRBV12-4,TRBJ2-7,CASRTGLAGPRSYEQYF
TRBV28,TRBJ1-5,CASSLGGIAQPQHF
TRBV18,TRBJ1-1,CASSPRSGSEAFF
TRBV9,TRBJ2-5,CASSVGQIGETQYF
TRBV7-8,TRBJ1-1,CASSVGTGRVNTEAFF
TRBV7-9,TRBJ2-7,CASSLVLGAQYF
TRBV6-1,TRBJ2-3,CASSAGAGDGADTQYF
TRBV5-1,TRBJ2-5,CASSLGSNQETQYF
TRBV6-1,TRBJ1-2,CASSRRGQQPLYIGYTF
TRBV6-5,TRBJ2-2,CASSYSRANTGELFF
TRBV29-1,TRBJ1-2,CSDLDRREGYTF
TRBV7-9,TRBJ2-5,CASSLTSGAYQETQYF
TRBV7-8,TRBJ2-7,CATGGAGNGPYEQYF
TRBV7-9,TRBJ2-4,CASGQGVINIQYF
TRBV25-1,TRBJ2-7,CASSEWDAAYEQYF
TRBV7-8,TRBJ2-5,CASVVLGTGETQYF
TRBV7-9,TRBJ1-1,CASSTRVANTEAFF
TRBV7-9,TRBJ2-3,CASSPSSDTQYF
TRBV4-2,TRBJ2-5,CASSQGGGSPETQYF
TRBV18,TRBJ2-5,CASSPPAITDQETQYF
TRBV2,TRBJ1-1,CASSEVDRVVVGNTEAFF
TRBV20-1,TRBJ2-1,CSAQWGREEQFF
TRBV7-2,TRBJ2-3,CASSLELAGGSDTQYF
TRBV11-2,TRBJ2-1,CASSLLAREQFF
TRBV7-9,TRBJ2-2,CASSLDHGGYNTGELFF
TRBV20-1,TRBJ1-1,CSALKTGSGTEAFF
TRBV4-1,TRBJ2-3,CASSQEGQLSDTQYF
TRBV4-1,TRBJ1-1,CASSQVFRDQPKTEAFF
TRBV5-4,TRBJ2-4,CASSFAGEGPTDF
TRBV6-5,TRBJ1-1,CATHSGAVEAFF
TRBV20-1,TRBJ2-3,CSATSTSGGRTDTQYF
TRBV5-1,TRBJ1-1,CASSLEVRGTEAFF
TRBV5-5,TRBJ1-1,CASSLEVTTGNTEAFF
TRBV5-5,TRBJ2-1,CASSLTGLSLLNGNEQFF
TRBV5-1,TRBJ2-5,CASSQGPEQETQYF
TRBV12-1,TRBJ2-1,CASTAKEQFF
TRBV15,TRBJ2-3,CATSRVIAGGINNTQYF
TRBV5-4,TRBJ2-1,CASSLEREFRYEQFF